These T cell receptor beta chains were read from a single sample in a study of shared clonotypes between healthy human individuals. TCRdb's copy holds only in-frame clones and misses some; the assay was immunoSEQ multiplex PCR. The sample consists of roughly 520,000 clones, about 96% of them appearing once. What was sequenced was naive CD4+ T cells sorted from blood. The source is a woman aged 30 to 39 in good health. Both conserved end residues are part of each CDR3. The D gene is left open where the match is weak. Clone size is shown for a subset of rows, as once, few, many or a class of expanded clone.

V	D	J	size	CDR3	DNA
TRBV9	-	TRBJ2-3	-	CASSARTGGLTDTQYF	TGTGCCAGCAGCGCCCGAACTGGGGGGCTCACAGATACGCAGTATTTT
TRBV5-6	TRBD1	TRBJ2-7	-	CASSTGQGAYEQYF	TGTGCCAGCAGCACGGGACAGGGTGCCTACGAGCAGTACTTC
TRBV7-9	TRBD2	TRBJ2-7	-	CASSWTSGRGEQYF	TGTGCCAGCAGCTGGACTAGCGGGAGGGGCGAGCAGTACTTC
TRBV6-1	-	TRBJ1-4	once	CASNWDGQKGEKLFF	TGTGCCAGCAATTGGGACGGCCAAAAGGGCGAAAAACTGTTTTTT
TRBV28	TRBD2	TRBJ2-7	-	CASRGSGSLYEQYF	TGTGCCAGCAGGGGTAGCGGGAGTTTGTACGAGCAGTACTTC
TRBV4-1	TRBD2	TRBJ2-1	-	CASSQDWLAGVEQFF	TGCGCCAGCAGCCAAGATTGGCTAGCGGGGGTTGAGCAGTTCTTC
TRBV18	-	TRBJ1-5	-	CASSDQDLGGQPQHF	TGTGCCAGCTCCGACCAGGACCTTGGGGGACAGCCCCAGCATTTT
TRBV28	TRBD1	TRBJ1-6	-	CASSRTLGQGNNSPLHF	TGTGCCAGCAGTCGAACCCTTGGACAGGGAAATAATTCACCCCTCCACTTT
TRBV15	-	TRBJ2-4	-	CATSRDVDYAAKNIQYF	TGTGCCACCAGCAGAGATGTGGACTACGCGGCCAAAAACATTCAGTACTTC
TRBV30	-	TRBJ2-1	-	CAWSRGRGAYNEQFF	TGTGCCTGGAGTCGAGGCAGGGGTGCCTACAATGAGCAGTTCTTC
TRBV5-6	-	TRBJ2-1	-	CASGETGFSYNEQFF	TGTGCCAGCGGGGAGACTGGATTCTCCTACAATGAGCAGTTCTTC
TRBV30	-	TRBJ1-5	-	CAWRLPGNQPQHF	TGTGCCTGGCGCCTCCCTGGCAATCAGCCCCAGCATTTT
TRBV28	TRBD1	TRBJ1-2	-	CASRIQGPNGYTF	TGTGCCAGCAGAATACAGGGGCCCAATGGCTACACCTTC
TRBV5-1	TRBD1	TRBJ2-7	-	CASSFTGQGYEQYF	TGCGCCAGCAGCTTTACAGGACAGGGATACGAGCAGTACTTC
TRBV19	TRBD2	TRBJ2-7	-	CASGRTSGAYEQYF	TGTGCCAGTGGACGGACTAGCGGAGCTTACGAGCAGTACTTC
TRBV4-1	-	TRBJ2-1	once	CASSQVGNEQFF	TGCGCCAGCAGCCAAGTAGGAAATGAGCAGTTCTTC
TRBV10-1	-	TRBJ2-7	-	CASSQGVEQYF	TGCGCCAGCAGTCAAGGGGTCGAGCAGTACTTC
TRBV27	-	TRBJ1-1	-	CASSYLDGRNTEAFF	TGTGCCAGCTCCTACCTGGACGGAAGGAACACTGAAGCTTTCTTT
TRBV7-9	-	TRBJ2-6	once	CASSPHGGIVLTF	TGTGCCAGCAGCCCCCATGGGGGTATCGTCCTGACTTTC
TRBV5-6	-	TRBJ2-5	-	CASSLPGRQETQYF	TGTGCCAGCAGCTTGCCGGGACGGCAAGAGACCCAGTACTTC
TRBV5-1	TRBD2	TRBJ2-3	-	CASSPKKEAGGRTDTQYF	TGCGCCAGCAGCCCCAAAAAGGAAGCGGGAGGTCGCACAGATACGCAGTATTTT
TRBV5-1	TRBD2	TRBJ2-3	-	CASSLAGTSSTDTQYF	TGCGCCAGCAGCTTAGCGGGGACCTCGAGCACAGATACGCAGTATTTT
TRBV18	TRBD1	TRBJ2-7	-	CASSQMGGQGSIEQYF	TGTGCCAGCTCCCAGATGGGGGGACAGGGGTCTATCGAGCAGTACTTC
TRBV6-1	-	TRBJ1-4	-	CASSVGGVATNEKLFF	TGTGCCAGCAGTGTCGGCGGAGTGGCAACTAATGAAAAACTGTTTTTT
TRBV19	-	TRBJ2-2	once	CASERLAGELFF	TGTGCCAGTGAGAGACTCGCCGGGGAGCTGTTTTTT
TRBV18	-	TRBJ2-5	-	CASSPEGGARATQYF	TGTGCCAGCTCACCGGAGGGAGGCGCTAGGGCGACCCAGTACTTC
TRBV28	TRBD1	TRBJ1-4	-	CASSLKTGEWNEKLFF	TGTGCCAGCAGTTTAAAAACAGGGGAGTGGAATGAAAAACTGTTTTTT
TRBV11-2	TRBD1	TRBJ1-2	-	CASSPGQGRYGYTF	TGTGCCAGCAGCCCGGGACAGGGGCGATATGGCTACACCTTC
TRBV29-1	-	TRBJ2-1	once	CSVVWGYNEQFF	TGCAGCGTTGTCTGGGGGTACAATGAGCAGTTCTTC
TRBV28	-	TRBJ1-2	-	CASSWTGYGYTF	TGTGCCAGCAGTTGGACCGGCTATGGCTACACCTTC
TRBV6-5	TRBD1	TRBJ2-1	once	CASNYHGQGSYNEQFF	TGTGCCAGCAATTACCATGGACAGGGGTCCTACAATGAGCAGTTCTTC
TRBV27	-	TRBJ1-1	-	CASSLRGNTEAFF	TGTGCCAGCAGTTTACGGGGGAACACTGAAGCTTTCTTT
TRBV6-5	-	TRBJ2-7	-	CASSYSNRYSYEQYF	TGTGCCAGCAGTTACTCTAACAGGTACTCCTACGAGCAGTACTTC
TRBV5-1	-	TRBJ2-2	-	CASSVSPANTGELFF	TGCGCCAGCAGCGTCTCACCCGCGAACACCGGGGAGCTGTTTTTT
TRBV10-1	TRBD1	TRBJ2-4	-	CASSEKLTGFLQYF	TGCGCCAGCAGCGAAAAACTGACAGGGTTCCTTCAGTACTTC
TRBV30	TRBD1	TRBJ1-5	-	CAWTPGTGESNQPQHF	TGTGCCTGGACCCCCGGGACAGGGGAAAGCAATCAGCCCCAGCATTTT
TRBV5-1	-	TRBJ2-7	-	CASSLERDLYEQYF	TGCGCCAGCAGCTTGGAACGGGACCTCTACGAGCAGTACTTC
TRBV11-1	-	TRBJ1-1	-	CASSFRGNMNTEAFF	TGTGCCAGCAGCTTTAGGGGGAACATGAACACTGAAGCTTTCTTT
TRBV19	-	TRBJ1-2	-	CATSGAAPGGYTF	TGTGCCACCTCGGGTGCGGCCCCGGGGGGCTACACCTTC
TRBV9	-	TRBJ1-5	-	CASSEGPGGQPQHF	TGTGCCAGCAGCGAAGGACCGGGAGGGCAGCCCCAGCATTTT
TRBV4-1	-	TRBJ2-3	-	CASSQLPGVDTQYF	TGCGCCAGCAGCCAGCTCCCAGGGGTTGATACGCAGTATTTT
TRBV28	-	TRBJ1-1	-	CASSSRLQEAFF	TGTGCCAGCAGTTCCCGGCTTCAGGAAGCTTTCTTT
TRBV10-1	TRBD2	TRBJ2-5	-	CASRGTSSSYQETQYF	TGCGCCAGCAGGGGGACTAGCTCCTCGTACCAAGAGACCCAGTACTTC
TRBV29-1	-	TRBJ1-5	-	CSVGAGNQPQHF	TGCAGCGTTGGGGCAGGCAATCAGCCCCAGCATTTT
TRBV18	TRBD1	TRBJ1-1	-	CASSQATGQGAEAFF	TGTGCCAGCTCGCAAGCGACCGGACAGGGAGCTGAAGCTTTCTTT
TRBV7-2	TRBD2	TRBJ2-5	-	CASSLAGTSVQETQYF	TGTGCCAGCAGCTTAGCAGGGACTAGCGTTCAAGAGACCCAGTACTTC
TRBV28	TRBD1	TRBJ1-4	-	CASREQGGEKLFF	TGTGCCAGCAGAGAACAGGGGGGTGAAAAACTGTTTTTT
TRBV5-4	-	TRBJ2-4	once	CASRHILDRLARDYKNIQYF	TGTGCCAGCAGACACATCCTAGATCGGCTAGCACGAGATTACAAAAACATTCAGTACTTC
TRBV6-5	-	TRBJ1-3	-	CASSYSSGNTIYF	TGTGCCAGCAGTTACAGTTCTGGAAACACCATATATTTT
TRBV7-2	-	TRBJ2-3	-	CASSVDSGRATDTQYF	TGTGCCAGCAGCGTAGATTCCGGTAGAGCGACAGATACGCAGTATTTT
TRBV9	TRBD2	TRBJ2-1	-	CASSVGSGRTVNNEQFF	TGTGCCAGCAGCGTTGGTAGCGGGAGGACCGTTAACAATGAGCAGTTCTTC
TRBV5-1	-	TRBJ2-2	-	CASSPHGARVPGELFF	TGCGCCAGCAGCCCACACGGGGCCAGGGTCCCCGGGGAGCTGTTTTTT
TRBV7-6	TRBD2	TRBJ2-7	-	CASSPGDRGLASAYEQYF	TGTGCCAGCAGCCCTGGGGACCGCGGACTAGCGTCTGCCTACGAGCAGTACTTC
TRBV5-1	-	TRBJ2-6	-	CASSLELTGANVLTF	TGCGCCAGCAGCTTGGAGCTGACTGGGGCCAACGTCCTGACTTTC
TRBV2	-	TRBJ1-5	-	CASRAGLRLLPQHF	TGTGCCAGCAGGGCCGGGCTTCGACTGCTGCCCCAGCATTTT